This record covers a single TCR beta chain. The entry originates in a study of blood T cell repertoires in COVID-19. Study-wide context: COVID-19 samples, acute and convalescent, were from the United States, Italy and Spain. T cells, B-cell-depleted T cells, or PBMCs supplied cDNA or gDNA.

In the authors' methods: Amplification from reference gene primers served as the basis for estimated nucleated cell counts. Some clones are missing from TCRdb's copy, which holds only in-frame ones; the method was immunoSEQ multiplex PCR. The D gene and trimming were derived from the DNA, and the V and J assignments and clone size from that table. The sample has roughly 170,000 clones; roughly nine tenths are singletons. The CDR3 is 18 amino acids. Trimming cost V 6 bases and J 6 bases, with 29 bases left between them. Germline V gene data show CDR1 as MGHDK and CDR2 as SYGVNS. The clonotype was recovered from a man in his 70s with active or convalescent COVID-19. V gene TRBV25-1 combines with J gene TRBJ1-2; D gene unclear. The sample taken for sequencing was peripheral blood. CDR3 protein: CASSSTFSTTPGENGYTF. The CDR3 DNA reads TGTGCCAGCAGCTCTACTTTTTCGACGACCCCCGGGGAAAATGGCTACACCTTC.